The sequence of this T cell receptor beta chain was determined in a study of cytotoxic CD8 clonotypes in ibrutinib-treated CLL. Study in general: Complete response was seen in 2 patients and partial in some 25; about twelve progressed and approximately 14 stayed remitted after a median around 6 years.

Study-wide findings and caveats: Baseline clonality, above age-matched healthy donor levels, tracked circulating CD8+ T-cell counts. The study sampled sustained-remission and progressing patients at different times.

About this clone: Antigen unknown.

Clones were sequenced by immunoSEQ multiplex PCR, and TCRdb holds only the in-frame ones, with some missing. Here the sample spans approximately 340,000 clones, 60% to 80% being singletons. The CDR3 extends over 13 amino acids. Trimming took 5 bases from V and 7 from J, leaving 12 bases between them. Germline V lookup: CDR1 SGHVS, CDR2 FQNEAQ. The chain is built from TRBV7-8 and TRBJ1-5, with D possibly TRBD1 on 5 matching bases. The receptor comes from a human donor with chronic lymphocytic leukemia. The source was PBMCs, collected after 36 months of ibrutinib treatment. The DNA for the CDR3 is TGTGCCAGCAGCCCCTCCCCAGGGCAGCCCCAGCATTTT. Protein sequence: CASSPSPGQPQHF.